This T cell receptor beta chain was captured by sequencing in a study of molecular identifiers for immune sequencing clone quantification. Across the whole study: In replicates, RNA from around 20,000 or 100,000 naive CD8 cells was divided five ways and four parts were sequenced.

This clonotype was recorded many times. What it recognizes is unknown. The V and J ends lost 3 bases and 4 bases, in that order; junction bases with no gene match: 4. The CDR3 length is 15 residues. Germline CDR1 and CDR2: SGHTA and FQGNSA. Preparation methods for the bulk TCR libraries were those previously described, with listed TCR primers. TCRdb redid the calling of the PCR reads with MiXCR, one entry per CDR3 protein. The top ten hold 0.7% to 0.95% of the sample, which has approximately 550,000 distinct CDR3 sequences, about 20% seen once. General study findings and limits: Over 99% of effector molecules, but under 1% in naive cells, were held by clones with more than 20 RNA copies.

The authors gated naive CD8 T cells as CD8+CD4-CCR7+CD45RA+ for sorting. This chain uses TRBV7-2 with TRBJ2-1; TRBD2 matches 9 bases. Sequenced material: naive CD8+ T cells from blood, with Jurkat cell RNA spiked in. Specified subset: FACS-sorted CD8+CD4-CCR7+CD45RA+ naive T cells. This receptor was taken from a human donor in good health. Some libraries in this study had Jurkat cell RNA spiked in. The CDR3: CASSFSSGSYNEQFF. The CDR3 nucleotides are TGTGCCAGCAGCTTTAGTAGCGGGAGTTACAATGAGCAGTTCTTC.